This TCR beta chain originates from a study of cytomegalovirus exposure and HLA in healthy donors. Findings and limits, study-wide: In all likelihood, a cluster of highly shared sequence variants was a sequencing artifact. For presence/absence analyses, sequencing depth was assumed to be roughly uniform across donors.

In nominal health when sampled, donors likely had unrecorded immune exposures nonetheless. Notes on this clone: The antigen remains unidentified.

PCR amplification relied on 60 Vbeta primers (plus 13 Jbeta primers). The protocol was immunoSEQ multiplex PCR, while the TCRdb copy is restricted to in-frame clones and leaves out a portion. The data hold about 130,000 clones, with just under 80% observed a single time. The sequencing sample was made of PBMCs. The clonotype was recovered from a man aged 30-40 years in good health and CMV-seronegative.

The CDR3 loop is CASRLDSGGTEAFF. The CDR3 DNA reads TGTGCCAGCAGATTGGACTCGGGCGGGACTGAAGCTTTCTTT. V is TRBV6-1 and J is TRBJ1-1; D unclear. The V and J ends lost 6 bases and 5 bases respectively, with 16 bases between them. The CDR3 is 14 amino acids. The germline gives CDR1 MNHNS, CDR2 SASEGT.